This T cell receptor (beta chain) was sequenced in a study of blood T cell repertoires in COVID-19. Trimming removed 5 bases at V and 4 bases at J, with 22 bases between. Germline CDR1 reads SGHTA; CDR2 reads FQGTGA. The CDR3 sequence is 17 residues long. Sequencing used immunoSEQ multiplex PCR; TCRdb keeps in-frame clones, though not all of them. This sample has 200,000 or so clones, with roughly 90% found just once. Assignment of participants to cohorts was predicated upon participant-reported clinical history. The sequenced material came from PBMCs or T cells enriched from blood (not recorded which). The receptor was derived from a woman aged 30 to 39 who had recovered from COVID-19. The chain employs TRBV7-3 and TRBJ2-3; no definite D call. CDR3 sequence (DNA): TGTGCCAGCAGCCCCGCTAGTTCCCGCCAGCGCGCAGATACGCAGTATTTT. Amino acids: CASSPASSRQRADTQYF.